This TCR beta chain was identified in a study of T cells in Graves' hyperthyroidism and ophthalmopathy. Study-wide context: Peripheral blood collection took place at initial diagnosis, before any treatment.

RNA transcripts gave rise to amplified TCR beta CDR3 regions. Researchers ran a first-round RT-PCR on the TCR CDR3 using the HTBI primer set. Using its own MiXCR run on the multiplex PCR reads, TCRdb lists one record per CDR3 protein. The profile shows 700,000 to 950,000 distinct CDR3 sequences, just over 35% of them singletons. Isolation of PBMCs was performed on 8.5 to 10 ml fresh peripheral blood. This clonotype turned up a few times. The antigen is not known. General study points: Ophthalmopathy stood apart from stable hyperthyroidism in a 13 V-J model.

Trimming pared 1 base from V and 0 bases from J, leaving 7 bases between. The CDR3 is made up of 15 amino acids. Germline CDR1 is MNHEY and CDR2 is SVGAGI. The chain employs TRBV6-5 and TRBJ1-5; no definite D call. The sample was blood. This clonotype originated in a woman aged 40 to 55 with Graves' hyperthyroidism. The CDR3 DNA reads TGTGCCAGCAGTTACTTCGGTTATAGCAATCAGCCCCAGCATTTT. Its protein product is CASSYFGYSNQPQHF.